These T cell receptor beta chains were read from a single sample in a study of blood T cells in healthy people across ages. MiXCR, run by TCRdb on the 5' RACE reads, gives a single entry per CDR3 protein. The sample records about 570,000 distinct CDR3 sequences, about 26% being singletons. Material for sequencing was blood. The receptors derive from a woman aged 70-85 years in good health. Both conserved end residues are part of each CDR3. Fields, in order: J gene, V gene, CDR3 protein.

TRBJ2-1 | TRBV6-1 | CASSSPGRRYNEQFF
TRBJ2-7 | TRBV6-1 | CVSGNPTGSSYEQYF
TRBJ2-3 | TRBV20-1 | CSARGTPVADTQYF
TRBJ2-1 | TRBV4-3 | CASSLLLGGGSSEQFF
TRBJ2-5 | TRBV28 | CASSSSNRGGYF
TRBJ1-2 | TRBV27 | CASSLMGAGYTF
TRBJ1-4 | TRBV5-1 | CASREGENEKLFF
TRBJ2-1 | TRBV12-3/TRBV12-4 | CASRPGGGRLNEQFF
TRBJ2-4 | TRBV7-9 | CASSSGAGLAKNIQYF
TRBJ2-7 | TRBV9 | CASSGPITGDEQYF
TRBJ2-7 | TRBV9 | CASSVNRTAEQYF
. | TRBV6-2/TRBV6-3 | CASTDGQGKVEQYF
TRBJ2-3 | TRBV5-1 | CASSRTIAGGTDTQYF
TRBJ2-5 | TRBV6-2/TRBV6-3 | CASSSGQGRQETQYF
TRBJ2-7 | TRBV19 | CASSIGGPTYEQYF
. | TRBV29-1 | CSVEGLMEQYF
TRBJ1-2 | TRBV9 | CASYPDGYTF
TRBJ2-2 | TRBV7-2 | CASSTAIYTGELFF
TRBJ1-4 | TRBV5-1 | CASSWTGENEKLFF
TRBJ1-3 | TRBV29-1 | CSAIRSGHAGNTIYF
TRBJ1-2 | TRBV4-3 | CASSQDSQGRVGYTF
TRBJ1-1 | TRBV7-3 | CASSLSTGSTEAFF
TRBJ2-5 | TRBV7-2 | CASSFLWTSAGEGETQYF
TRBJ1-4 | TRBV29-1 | CSVDFFATNEKLFF
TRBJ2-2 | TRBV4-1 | CASSLGQVAGELFF
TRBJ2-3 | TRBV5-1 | CASSLLRGGNTDTQYF
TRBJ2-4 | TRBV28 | CASSPPGGGLGNIQYF
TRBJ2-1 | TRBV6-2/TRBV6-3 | CASSRQGEQFF
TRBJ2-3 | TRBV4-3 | CASSQQSSPNVLSTDTQYF
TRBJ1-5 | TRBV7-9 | CASAYRDSEPQHF
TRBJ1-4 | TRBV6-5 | CASSYGSGGGHIANEKLFF
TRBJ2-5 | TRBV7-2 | CASSPRDQETQYF
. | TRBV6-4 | CASSDSLGGGQFF
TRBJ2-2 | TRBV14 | CASRAGTGRSGELFF
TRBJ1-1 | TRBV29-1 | CSGGQGTMNTEAFF
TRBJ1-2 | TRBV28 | CASNQGEMGGYTF
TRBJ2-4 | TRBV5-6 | CASSSGALENIQSF
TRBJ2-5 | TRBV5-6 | CASSSADRETQYF
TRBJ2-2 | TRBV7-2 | CASSLFQGSAGELFF
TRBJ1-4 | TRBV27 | CASSSEDRGYEKLFF
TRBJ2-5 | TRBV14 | CASSLSRYREETQYF
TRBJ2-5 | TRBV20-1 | CSARSGAPQETQYF
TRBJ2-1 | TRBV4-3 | CASSQDRAGQGTHNEQFF
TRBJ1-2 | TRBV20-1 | CSARPTQGARANYGYTF
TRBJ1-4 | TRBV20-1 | CSAKGQGYEKLFF
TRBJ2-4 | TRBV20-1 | CSASGGATKNIQYF
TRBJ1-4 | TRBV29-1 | CSAGTRGEKLFF
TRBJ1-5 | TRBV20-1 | CSARGDRDQPQHF
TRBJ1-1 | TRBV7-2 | CASSPIRGNTEAFF
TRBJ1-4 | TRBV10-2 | CASSDPDRDEKLFF
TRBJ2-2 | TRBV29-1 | CSGRDSRETGELFF
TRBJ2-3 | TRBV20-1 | CSASYGDTQYF
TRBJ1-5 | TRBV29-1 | CSVPGGRNQPQHF
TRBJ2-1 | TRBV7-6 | CASSLRASGGSSSYNEQFF
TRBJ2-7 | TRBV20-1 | CSARDRGGNGQYF
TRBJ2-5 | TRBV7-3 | CASSLLRTGEETQYF
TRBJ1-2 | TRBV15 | CATSRGRQANYGYTF
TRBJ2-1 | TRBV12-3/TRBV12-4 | CASTRGLFNDEQFF
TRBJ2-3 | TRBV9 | CASSVVGNTDTQYF